This T cell receptor beta chain was observed in a study of blood T cell repertoires in COVID-19. Study-level information: COVID-19 samples collected from the United States, Italy and Spain covered acute and convalescent phases.

V lost 1 base to trimming and J lost 6 bases, with 9 bases between them. The length of the CDR3 is 14 residues. Per the germline V gene, CDR1 is SGHDN and CDR2 is FVKESK. There are a few counts of this clone. Clones were sequenced by immunoSEQ multiplex PCR, and TCRdb holds only the in-frame ones, with some missing. The data contain fewer than 250,000 clones, around 90% of them singletons. The chain uses TRBV14 and TRBJ2-2; D unclear. The clonotype originates from a man in his 70s with acute or convalescent COVID-19. Sequenced input: peripheral blood. The CDR3 is CASSQVSTPGELFF. CDR3 in DNA: TGTGCCAGCAGCCAAGTGAGCACCCCCGGGGAGCTGTTTTTT.